The clone carrying this T cell receptor beta chain was found a few times. Its antigen is undetermined. The sample comes from a study of T cell repertoires in cytomegalovirus infection. Turning to the study itself: CMV epitopes, recently identified HLA-C-restricted and well-studied HLA-B-restricted, were used. Evidence of both CMV infection and a matching HLA type came from public TCR beta signatures.

Broader study findings: In two of eight donors, the top clonotype was HLA-C-restricted CMV-specific. Frequencies of public TCR beta families were cumulated, and this identified carriers of CMV plus the relevant HLA.

TCRdb re-called the reads through MiXCR, storing one row per CDR3 protein. The data hold hundreds of thousands of distinct CDR3 sequences, with less than 40% observed a single time. Sequencing used cultured CD8+ T cells from PBMCs, obtained from culture after CMV antigen stimulation. This clonotype was obtained from a human donor in good health (CMV status not recorded). Some clones in this sample may be carry-over from other donors' samples.

CDR3: CASSLEVTGVDHDYGYTF. The CDR3 DNA reads TGTGCCAGCAGCTTAGAGGTGACAGGGGTAGACCACGACTATGGCTACACCTTC. The genes are TRBV7-9 and TRBJ1-2, with TRBD1 identical over 8 bases. V shed 1 base and J 3 bases; nucleotides not matched to a gene: 13. The CDR3 runs to 18 residues. Germline CDR1 reads SEHNR; CDR2 reads FQNEAQ (reference sequence). Filled out from reference TRBV7-9 and TRBJ1-2, the complete variable domain reads DTGVSQNPRHKITKRGQNVTFRCDPISEHNRLYWYRQTLGQGPEFLTYFQNEAQLEKSRLLSDRFSAERPKGSFSTLEIQRTEQGDSAMYLCASSLEVTGVDHDYGYTFGSGTRLTVV.